This TCR beta chain was recorded in a study of OX40 agonist ivuxolimab in advanced cancers. CDR3 length: 15 amino acids. Trimming took off 2 bases at V and 2 bases at J, with 10 bases between the two ends. Germline V gives CDR1 SGHTA, CDR2 FQGNSA. Method: immunoSEQ multiplex PCR; TCRdb's copy keeps in-frame clones and lacks some. The sample contains about 36,000 clones, around 77% of which appear only once. V and J are TRBV7-2 and TRBJ1-3; maybe TRBD1 (5 bases). This receptor was identified in an adult with an advanced solid tumor such as melanoma, head and neck, liver or kidney cancer. The sequences come from CD4+ or CD8+ T cells sorted from blood, collected in a trial of the OX40 agonist ivuxolimab. CDR3 residues: CASSLWAGTGNTIYF. CDR3 nucleotides: TGTGCCAGCAGCTTATGGGCAGGGACTGGAAACACCATATATTTT.